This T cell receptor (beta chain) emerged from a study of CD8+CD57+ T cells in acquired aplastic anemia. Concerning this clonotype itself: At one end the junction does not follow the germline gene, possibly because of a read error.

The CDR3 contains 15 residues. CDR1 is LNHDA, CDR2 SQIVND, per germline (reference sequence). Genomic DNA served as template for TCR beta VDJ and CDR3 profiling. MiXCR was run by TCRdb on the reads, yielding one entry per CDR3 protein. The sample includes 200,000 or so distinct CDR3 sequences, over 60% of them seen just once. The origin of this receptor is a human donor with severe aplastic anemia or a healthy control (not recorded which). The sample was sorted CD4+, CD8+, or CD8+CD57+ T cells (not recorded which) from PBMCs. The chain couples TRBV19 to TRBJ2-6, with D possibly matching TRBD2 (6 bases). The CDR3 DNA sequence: TGTGCCAGTAGTATGGAGGGGCCTGGGGCCAACATCCTGACTTTC. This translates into CASSMEGPGANILTF.